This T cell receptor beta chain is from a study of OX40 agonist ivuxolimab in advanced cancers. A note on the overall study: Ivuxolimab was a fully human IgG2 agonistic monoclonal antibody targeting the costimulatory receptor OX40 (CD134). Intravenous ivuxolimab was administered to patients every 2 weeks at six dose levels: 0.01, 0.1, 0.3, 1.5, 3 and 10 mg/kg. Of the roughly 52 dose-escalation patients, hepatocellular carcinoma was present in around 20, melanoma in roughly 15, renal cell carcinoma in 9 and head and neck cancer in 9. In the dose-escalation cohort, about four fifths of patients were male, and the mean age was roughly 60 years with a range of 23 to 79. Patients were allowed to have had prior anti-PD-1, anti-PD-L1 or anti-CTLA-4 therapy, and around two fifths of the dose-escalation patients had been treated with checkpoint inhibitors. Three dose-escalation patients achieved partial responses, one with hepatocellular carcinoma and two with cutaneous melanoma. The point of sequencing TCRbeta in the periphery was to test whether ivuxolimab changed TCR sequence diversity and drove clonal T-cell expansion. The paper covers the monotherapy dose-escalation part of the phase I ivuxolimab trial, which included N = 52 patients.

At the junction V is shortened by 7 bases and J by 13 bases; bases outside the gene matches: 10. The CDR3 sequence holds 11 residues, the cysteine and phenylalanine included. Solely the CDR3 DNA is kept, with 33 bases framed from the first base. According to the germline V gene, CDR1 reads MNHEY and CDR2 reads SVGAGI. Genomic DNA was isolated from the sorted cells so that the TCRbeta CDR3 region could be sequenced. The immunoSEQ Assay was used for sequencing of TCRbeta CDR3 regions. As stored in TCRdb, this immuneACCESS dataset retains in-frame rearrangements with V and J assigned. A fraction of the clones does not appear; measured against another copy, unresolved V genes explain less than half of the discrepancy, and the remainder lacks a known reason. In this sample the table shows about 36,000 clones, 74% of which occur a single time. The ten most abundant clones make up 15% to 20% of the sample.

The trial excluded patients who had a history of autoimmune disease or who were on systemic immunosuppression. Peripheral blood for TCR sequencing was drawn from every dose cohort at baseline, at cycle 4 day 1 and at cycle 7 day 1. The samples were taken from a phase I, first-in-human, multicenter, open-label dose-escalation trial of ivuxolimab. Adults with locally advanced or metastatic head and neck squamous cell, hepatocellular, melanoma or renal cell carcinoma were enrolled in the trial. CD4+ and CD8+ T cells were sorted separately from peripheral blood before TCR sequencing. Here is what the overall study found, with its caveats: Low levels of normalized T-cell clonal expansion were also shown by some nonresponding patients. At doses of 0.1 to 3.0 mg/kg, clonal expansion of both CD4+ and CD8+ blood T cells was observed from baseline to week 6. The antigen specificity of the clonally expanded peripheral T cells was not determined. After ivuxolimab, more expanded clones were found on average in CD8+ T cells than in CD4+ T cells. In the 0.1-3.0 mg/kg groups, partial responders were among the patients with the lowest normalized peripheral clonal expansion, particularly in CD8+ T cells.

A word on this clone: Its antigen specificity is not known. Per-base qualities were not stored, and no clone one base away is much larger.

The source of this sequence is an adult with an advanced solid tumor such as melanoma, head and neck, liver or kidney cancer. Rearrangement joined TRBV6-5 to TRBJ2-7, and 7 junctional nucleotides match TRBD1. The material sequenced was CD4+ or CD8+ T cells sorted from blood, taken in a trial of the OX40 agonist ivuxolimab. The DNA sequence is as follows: TGTGCCAGCAAACAATCAGGGGGAACTTACTTC. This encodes CASKQSGGTYF.